A single sample is the source of the 18 T cell receptor beta chains below, sequenced in a study of cytomegalovirus exposure and HLA in healthy donors. Researchers ran the PCR with 60 Vbeta and 13 Jbeta primers. Sequencing used immunoSEQ multiplex PCR; TCRdb keeps in-frame clones, though not all of them. Of 170,000 or so clones listed, roughly 78% are singletons. The sample taken for sequencing was PBMCs. These receptors were collected from a woman in her thirties or forties in good health and CMV-seronegative.

J is TRBJ2-5 and V is TRBV10-3; 7 nucleotides align to TRBD1. Germline CDR1 reads ENHRY; CDR2 reads SYGVKD. The CDR3 contains 16 residues. J was trimmed by 2 bases and V by 3 bases; bases with no gene match: 9. CDR3 sequence: CAISDPQGVGQETQYF. CDR3 DNA: TGTGCCATCAGTGACCCCCAGGGGGTTGGACAAGAGACCCAGTACTTC.

On this clone: The CDR3 does not close with the conserved phenylalanine or tryptophan, likely indicating a read error. The limits of the CDR3 on the DNA are not certain, so only TCRdb's listed CDR3 is given. This sequence joins TRBV7-9 and TRBJ1-3; TRBD1 is the table's D call and was not checked against the DNA. The CDR3 spans 10 amino acids, including both terminal residues. CDR1 is SEHNR and CDR2 is FQNEAQ in the germline V gene (reference sequence). CDR3 amino acids: CASSSRTGEA.

The V call is TRBV5-4, the J call TRBJ1-1; possibly TRBD1 for D (6 bases). This CDR3 has 15 amino acids. Between the trimmed V and J ends, which lost 2 bases and 3 bases, there was a span of 14 bases. Per the germline V gene, CDR1 is SGHNT and CDR2 is YYREEE (reference sequence). The CDR3: CASSFTGSRHTEAFF. DNA for the CDR3: TGTGCCAGCAGCTTCACAGGGAGCCGCCACACTGAAGCTTTCTTT. Filled out from reference TRBV5-4 and TRBJ1-1, the complete variable domain reads ETGVTQSPTHLIKTRGQQVTLRCSSQSGHNTVSWYQQALGQGPQFIFQYYREEENGRGNFPPRFSGLQFPNYSSELNVNALELDDSALYLCASSFTGSRHTEAFFGQGTRLTVV.

V usage is TRBV29-1 and J usage is TRBJ2-3; TRBD1 matches 12 bases. CDR3 length equals 13 residues. Trimming cost V 7 bases and J 4 bases; bases outside gene matches: 3. Germline assignment: CDR1 SQVTM and CDR2 ANQGSEA. The CDR3 is CSAGTGGPDTQYF. The CDR3 DNA reads as TGCAGCGCCGGGACAGGGGGCCCAGATACGCAGTATTTT.

A single count supports this clone. The V call is TRBV4-1, the J call TRBJ1-1; 8 nucleotides match TRBD1. The CDR3 contains 18 residues. Germline values: CDR1 MGHRA, CDR2 YSYEKL. V lost 3 bases, J lost 1 base, and 13 bases stayed unmatched. Here the CDR3 reads CASSQGFIRTGKNTEAFF. In DNA form, the CDR3 reads TGCGCCAGCAGCCAGGGTTTTATACGGACAGGGAAGAACACTGAAGCTTTCTTT.

This CDR3 is CASSLDRRGSTDTQYF. CDR3 nucleotides: TGCGCCAGCAGCTTGGATCGCAGGGGAAGCACAGATACGCAGTATTTT. This rearrangement joins TRBV5-1 to TRBJ2-3; maybe TRBD1 (6 bases). Germline assignment: CDR1 SGHRS and CDR2 YFSETQ. The CDR3 runs 16 residues. With 0 bases removed from V and 0 bases from J, the gap between germline ends came to 11 bases.

The chain employs TRBV9 and TRBJ2-5; weak D call: TRBD2 (6 bases). CDR3 length equals 15 residues. Deletions cut 1 base from V and 2 bases from J, with 12 bases between. CDR1 and CDR2 from the germline V gene are SGDLS and YYNGEE. As DNA, the CDR3 is TGTGCCAGCAGCGTACAGAGCGGGCGACAAGAGACCCAGTACTTC. Residues: CASSVQSGRQETQYF.

This sequence joins TRBV5-4 and TRBJ2-7, with D perhaps TRBD1 (6 bases). Per germline, CDR1 SGHNT and CDR2 YYREEE (reference sequence). V lost 1 base and J lost 2, with 7 bases in between. CDR3 length: 13 residues. The CDR3 DNA reads as TGTGCCAGCAGCTTGCGGGACACCTACGAGCAGTACTTC. It codes for CASSLRDTYEQYF.

The chain carries TRBV5-1 and TRBJ2-7; 8 positions match TRBD1. Germline V gives CDR1 SGHRS, CDR2 YFSETQ. This CDR3 is built from 16 residues. Trimming cost V 4 bases and J 3 bases; bases outside gene matches: 12. CDR3: CASSEYRGNLVYEQYF. In nucleotides, the CDR3 is TGCGCCAGCAGCGAGTACAGGGGGAATTTGGTCTACGAGCAGTACTTC.

The chain links TRBV15 to TRBJ1-4; tentative D call: TRBD1 (6 bases). Trimming shortened V by 5 bases and J by 3 bases, and 13 bases separated the two germline ends. In germline, CDR1 is LNHNV, CDR2 YYDKDF (reference sequence). The CDR3 has 15 amino acids. CDR3: CATSGWTAPNEKLFF. In DNA form, the CDR3 reads TGTGCCACCAGCGGTTGGACAGCACCTAATGAAAAACTGTTTTTT.

The rearrangement uses TRBV28 and TRBJ2-7; 8 nucleotides agree with TRBD2. The CDR3 extends over 14 amino acids. From germline, CDR1 is MDHEN and CDR2 SYDVKM. V lost 5 bases and J lost 6; bases outside the gene matches: 9. This CDR3 is CASSVHGGAGEQYF. DNA for the CDR3: TGTGCCAGCAGTGTCCACGGGGGGGCCGGCGAGCAGTACTTC.

The chain has TRBV5-4 and TRBJ2-2; 8 bases align to TRBD1. The CDR3 runs 17 residues. Germline V gives CDR1 SGHNT, CDR2 YYREEE (reference sequence). V gave up 3 bases and J gave up 2 bases; unmatched junction bases: 9. CDR3 residues: CASSWGPGTGNTGELFF. DNA for the CDR3: TGTGCCAGCAGCTGGGGACCCGGGACAGGCAACACCGGGGAGCTGTTTTTT.

The chain couples TRBV9 to TRBJ1-2, with TRBD1 matching 7 bases. The V segment lost 0 bases and the J segment 2 bases; nucleotides outside the gene matches: 1. The CDR3 is 14 amino acids. The germline gives CDR1 SGDLS, CDR2 YYNGEE. CDR3 coding DNA: TGTGCCAGCAGCGTAGCGGGACAGAACTATGGCTACACCTTC. Translation gives CASSVAGQNYGYTF.

V and J are TRBV5-1 and TRBJ2-7; 9 nucleotides agree with TRBD2. The CDR3 extends over 16 amino acids. CDR1 SGHRS and CDR2 YFSETQ come from the germline V gene. Trimming took 4 bases from V and 1 from J; bases not matched to a gene: 9. This chain's CDR3 is CASSASSGGQSYEQYF. CDR3 nucleotides: TGCGCCAGCAGCGCCAGTAGCGGGGGACAGTCCTACGAGCAGTACTTC. The entire variable domain, with the rest obtained from reference TRBV5-1 and TRBJ2-7, is as follows: KAGVTQTPRYLIKTRGQQVTLSCSPISGHRSVSWYQQTPGQGLQFLFEYFSETQRNKGNFPGRFSGRQFSNSRSEMNVSTLELGDSALYLCASSASSGGQSYEQYFGPGTRLTVT.

The rearrangement links TRBV5-5 to TRBJ1-1; D call uncertain. The germline V gene has CDR1 SGHKS and CDR2 YYEKEE (reference sequence). The CDR3 length is 15 residues. The V end was cut by 5 bases, the J end by 0 bases, with 14 bases between. The CDR3 DNA is TGTGCCAGCAGGCCAGGACTGGCGATGAACACTGAAGCTTTCTTT. It specifies CASRPGLAMNTEAFF.

This chain links TRBV28 with TRBJ1-6; TRBD1 matches 9 bases. Germline V lookup: CDR1 MDHEN, CDR2 SYDVKM. This CDR3 comprises 15 residues. Trimming removed 6 bases from V and 9 bases from J; junction bases left unmatched: 9. The CDR3 bases are TGTGCCAGCAGCCCTCTCGGGACAGGGAGTTCACCCCTCCACTTT. Amino acid sequence: CASSPLGTGSSPLHF.

The chain employs TRBV19 and TRBJ1-1; 8 bases match TRBD1. The junction had 15 bases not matched to a gene; V was cut back by 4 bases and J by 5 bases. The germline CDR1 and CDR2 sequences are LNHDA and SQIVND (reference sequence). This CDR3 spans 17 amino acids. DNA of the CDR3: TGTGCCAGTAGTAAGGCAGGGGGCGCGTTGCTGGGAACTGAAGCTTTCTTT. This encodes CASSKAGGALLGTEAFF.

V gene TRBV5-4 combines with J gene TRBJ1-4; 7 bases agree with TRBD1. Germline CDR1 is SGHNT and CDR2 is YYREEE (reference sequence). With V trimmed by 4 bases and J by 8 bases, 11 bases remained unmatched. This CDR3 spans 15 amino acids. CDR3 DNA sequence: TGTGCCAGCAGCCTAGGATTAGGGGGCAGCGAAAAACTGTTTTTT. Its translation: CASSLGLGGSEKLFF.